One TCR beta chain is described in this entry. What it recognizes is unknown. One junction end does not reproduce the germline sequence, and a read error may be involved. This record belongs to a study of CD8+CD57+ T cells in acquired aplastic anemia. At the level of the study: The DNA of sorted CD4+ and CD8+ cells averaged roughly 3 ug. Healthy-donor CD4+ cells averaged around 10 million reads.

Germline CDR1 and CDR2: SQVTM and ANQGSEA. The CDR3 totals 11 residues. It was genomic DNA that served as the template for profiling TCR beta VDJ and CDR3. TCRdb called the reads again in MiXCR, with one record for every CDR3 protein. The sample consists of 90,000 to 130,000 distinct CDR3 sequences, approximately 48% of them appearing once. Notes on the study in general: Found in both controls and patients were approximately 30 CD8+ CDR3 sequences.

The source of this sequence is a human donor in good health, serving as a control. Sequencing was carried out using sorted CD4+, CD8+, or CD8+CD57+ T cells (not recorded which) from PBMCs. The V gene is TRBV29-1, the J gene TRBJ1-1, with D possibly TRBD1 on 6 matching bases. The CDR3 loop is CSVARTEEASF. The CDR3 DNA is TGCAGCGTGGCCCGGACAGAAGAAGCCTCCTTT.